In its sample, the clone carrying this T cell receptor beta chain was seen once. The sample belongs to a study of blood T cell repertoires in COVID-19. Overall study context: Sites across the United States, Italy and Spain contributed samples from acute and convalescent COVID-19. T cells, B-cell-depleted T cells, or PBMCs provided the cDNA or gDNA that served as material.

The CDR3 covers 15 residues. V dropped 3 bases and J dropped 3; count of bases not matched to a gene: 6. Per germline, CDR1 SQVTM and CDR2 ANQGSEA. In the authors' workflow: The authors estimated nucleated cell counts from reference gene primer amplification. Using immunoSEQ multiplex PCR, the repertoire was profiled, and TCRdb retains in-frame clones only, with some absent. The V and J calls and the clone size are those of that table, but D and trimming were determined from the DNA. The sample comprises approximately 98,000 clones, about 80% of which are singletons, and roughly 4% rests with the top ten.

The chain is built from TRBV29-1 and TRBJ1-1; TRBD1 matches at 11 bases. The sequence was collected from a man in his sixties with acute or convalescent COVID-19. Sequenced: peripheral blood. CDR3 DNA sequence: TGCAGCGTTGACCTAGGACAGGGGGCTTACACTGAAGCTTTCTTT. This gives the protein CSVDLGQGAYTEAFF.